This TCR beta chain was captured in a study of cytomegalovirus exposure and HLA in healthy donors. General study points: In an earlier analysis, most TCR beta V segments were productive about 87% or about 30% of the time. Sequencing artifact likely explains a cluster of highly shared sequence variants.

Amplification used 60 Vbeta primers and 13 Jbeta primers. Generated by immunoSEQ multiplex PCR, the TCRdb table keeps only in-frame clones and is missing some. The profile shows under 85,000 clones, under 85% of them singletons. Looked up from germline, CDR1 is MDHEN and CDR2 is SYDVKM. With V trimmed by 4 bases and J by 4 bases, 11 bases remained unmatched. The CDR3 is 18 residues long. A single count supports this clone. Its antigen is not identified. The chain couples TRBV28 to TRBJ1-4; 11 positions agree with TRBD1. The TCR sequence derives from a woman between 35 and 50 years old in good health and CMV-seropositive. The sequenced sample was PBMCs. The CDR3 here is CASSSPSDRGLSNEKLFF. The CDR3 nucleotides read TGTGCCAGCAGTTCACCCTCGGACAGGGGGCTTAGTAATGAAAAACTGTTTTTT.